This record looks at one TCR beta chain sequence and its context. This entry is derived from a study of blood T cell repertoires in COVID-19. Profiling relied on immunoSEQ multiplex PCR, and the TCRdb table lists in-frame clones only, not all of them. This table has about 210,000 clones, 92% appearing once. Trimming cost V 3 bases and J 0 bases; bases outside gene matches: 3. CDR3 length equals 17 residues. Germline CDR1 reads MNHEY; CDR2 reads SMNVEV (reference sequence). This sequence originates from a man under 40 with acute or convalescent COVID-19. V and J are TRBV27 and TRBJ2-3; 13 bases agree with TRBD2. Sequenced material: peripheral blood. As DNA, the CDR3 is TGTGCCAGCAGTTTCCAGACTAGCGGGAGGAGCACAGATACGCAGTATTTT. Its protein is CASSFQTSGRSTDTQYF.